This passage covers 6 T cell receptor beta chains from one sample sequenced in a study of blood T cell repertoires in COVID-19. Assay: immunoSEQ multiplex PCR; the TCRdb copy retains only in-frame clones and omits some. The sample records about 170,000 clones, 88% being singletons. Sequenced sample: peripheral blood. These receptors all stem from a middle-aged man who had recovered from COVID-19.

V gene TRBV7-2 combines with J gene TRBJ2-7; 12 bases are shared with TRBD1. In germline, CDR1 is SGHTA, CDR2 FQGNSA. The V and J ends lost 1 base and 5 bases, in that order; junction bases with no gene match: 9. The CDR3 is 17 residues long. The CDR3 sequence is CASSLVGTGGVKNEQYF. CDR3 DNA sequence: TGTGCCAGCAGCTTAGTGGGGACAGGGGGCGTTAAAAACGAGCAGTACTTC.

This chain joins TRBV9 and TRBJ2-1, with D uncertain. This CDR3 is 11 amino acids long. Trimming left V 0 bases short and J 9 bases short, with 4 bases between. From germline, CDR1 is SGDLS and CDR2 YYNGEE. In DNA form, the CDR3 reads TGTGCCAGCAGCGTAGGAGGTGAGCAGTTCTTC. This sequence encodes CASSVGGEQFF.

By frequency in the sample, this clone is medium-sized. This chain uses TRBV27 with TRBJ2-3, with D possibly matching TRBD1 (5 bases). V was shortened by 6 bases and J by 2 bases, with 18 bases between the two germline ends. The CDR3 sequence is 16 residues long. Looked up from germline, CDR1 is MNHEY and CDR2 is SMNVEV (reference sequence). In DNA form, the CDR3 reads TGTGCCAGCAGCTTAAGTGTTTGGGGCCACACAGATACGCAGTATTTT. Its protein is CASSLSVWGHTDTQYF.

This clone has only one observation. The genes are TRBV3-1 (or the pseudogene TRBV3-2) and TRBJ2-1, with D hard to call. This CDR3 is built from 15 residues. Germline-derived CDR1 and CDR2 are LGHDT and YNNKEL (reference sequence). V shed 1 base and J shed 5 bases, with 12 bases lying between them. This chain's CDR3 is CASSQASVVHNEQFF. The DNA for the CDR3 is TGTGCCAGCAGCCAAGCCTCTGTAGTCCACAATGAGCAGTTCTTC.

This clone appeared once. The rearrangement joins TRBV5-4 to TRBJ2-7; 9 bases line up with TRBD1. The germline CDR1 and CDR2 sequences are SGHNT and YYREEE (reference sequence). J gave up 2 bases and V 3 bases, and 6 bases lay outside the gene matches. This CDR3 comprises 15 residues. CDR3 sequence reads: CASSSGQGSPYEQYF. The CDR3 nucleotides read TGTGCCAGCAGCTCGGGACAGGGCTCCCCCTACGAGCAGTACTTC.

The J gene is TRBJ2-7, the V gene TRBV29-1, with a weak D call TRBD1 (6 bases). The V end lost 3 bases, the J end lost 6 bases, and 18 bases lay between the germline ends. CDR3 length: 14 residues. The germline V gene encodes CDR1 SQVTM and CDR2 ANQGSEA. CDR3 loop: CSVEGPGELGEQYF. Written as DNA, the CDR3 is TGCAGCGTTGAGGGGCCAGGGGAATTGGGCGAGCAGTACTTC.